Following are 2 T cell receptor delta chains from one sample sequenced in a study of Vδ1+ human thymocytes. Findings of the study overall: Highly polyclonal TRG and TRD repertoires with Gaussian CDR3 length distributions appeared in thymus.

No antigen is known for these receptors. Extracted RNA was reverse transcribed into cDNA. CDR3 amplicons came from multiplex PCR with pooled V-gene forward and constant-region reverse primers. With CATT, TCRdb re-called clones from the multiplex PCR reads. Seen here are about 75,000 delta-chain clones, around 34% observed once, and the top ten hold roughly 0.25%. What was sequenced was Vdelta1+ gamma-delta thymocytes from the thymus. Noted subset: FACS-sorted CD3+ TCRalphabeta- TCRVdelta1+ TCRVdelta2- thymocytes. Every receptor here comes from a boy in the first two years of life who had congenital heart surgery.

This clone was counted only a few times. The chain employs TRDV1 and TRDJ1, with 13 positions matching TRDD3. V shed 2 bases, J shed 6 bases, and the junction held 21 bases outside the gene matches. This CDR3 spans 21 amino acids. Per germline, CDR1 TSWWSYY and CDR2 QGS. CDR3 nucleotide sequence: TGTGCTCTTGGGGAATATGTCTTCCCCTTCATTACTGGGGGATACGGAAATAAACTCATCTTT. Protein: CALGEYVFPFITGGYGNKLIF.

This clone was seen only a few times. The chain couples TRDV1 to TRDJ1, with D tentatively TRDD2 or TRDD3 (5 bases each). The CDR3 loop spans 17 amino acids. Trimming pared 4 bases from V and 0 bases from J, leaving 18 bases between. In germline, CDR1 is TSWWSYY, CDR2 QGS. The CDR3 bases are TGTGCTCTTGGGGGCCTACGGAGGGGACTTTACACCGATAAACTCATCTTT. Encoded protein: CALGGLRRGLYTDKLIF.